The entry below gives a single T cell receptor (beta chain) sequence along with its context. The target antigen is unknown. This specimen comes from a study of cytotoxic CD8 clonotypes in ibrutinib-treated CLL. About the research overall: Patients: some 11 relapsed/refractory, under 16 treatment-naive, 17 to 18 IGHV unmutated. Per sample, productive templates averaged 255,043 and productive rearrangements averaged approximately 100,000. Whole-study results and caveats: Clonality correlated strongly with circulating CD8+ T cells and exceeded age-matched healthy donors at baseline. Private clonotypes, not public ones, expanded at ibrutinib response.

The table came from immunoSEQ multiplex PCR; TCRdb's copy has only in-frame clones and leaves some out. This table holds around 250,000 clones, 60% to 75% found once. This CDR3 has 15 amino acids. CDR1 and CDR2 from the germline V gene are MDHEN and SYDVKM. Trimming at V came to 5 bases and at J to 6 bases, leaving 10 bases not matched to a gene. This rearrangement joins TRBV28 to TRBJ1-5, with 7 bases matching TRBD1. The source was PBMCs, collected after 24 months of ibrutinib treatment. The receptor was derived from a human donor with chronic lymphocytic leukemia. DNA for the CDR3: TGTGCCAGCAGTCTCCAGGGGGTGAGGATTCAGCCCCAGCATTTT. It codes for CASSLQGVRIQPQHF.